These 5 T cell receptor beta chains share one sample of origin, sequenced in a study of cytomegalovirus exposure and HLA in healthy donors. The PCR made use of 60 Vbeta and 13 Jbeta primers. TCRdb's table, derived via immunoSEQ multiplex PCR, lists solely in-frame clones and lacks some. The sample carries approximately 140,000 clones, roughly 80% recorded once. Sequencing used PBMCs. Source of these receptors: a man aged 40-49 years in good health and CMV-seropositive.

In DNA form, the CDR3 reads TGTGCCAGCAGCAGGGACAGCACCAGGGGAGGTACGCAGTATTTT. Translation: CASSRDSTRGGTQYF. The rearrangement joins TRBV7-2 to TRBJ2-3, with D perhaps matching TRBD1 (7 bases). This CDR3 comprises 15 residues. In germline, CDR1 is SGHTA, CDR2 FQGNSA. V was pared by 5 bases and J by 8 bases, with 20 bases between.

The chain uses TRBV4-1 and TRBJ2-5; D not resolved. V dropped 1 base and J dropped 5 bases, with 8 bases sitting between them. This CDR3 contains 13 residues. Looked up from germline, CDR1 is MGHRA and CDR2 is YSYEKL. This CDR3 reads CASSQGHEETQYF. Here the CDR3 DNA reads TGCGCCAGCAGCCAAGGCCACGAGGAGACCCAGTACTTC.

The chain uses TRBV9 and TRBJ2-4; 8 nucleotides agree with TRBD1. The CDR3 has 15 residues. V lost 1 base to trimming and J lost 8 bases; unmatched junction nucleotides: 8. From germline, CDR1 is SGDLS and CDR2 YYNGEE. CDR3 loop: CASSVSPQTGDIQYF. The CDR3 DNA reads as TGTGCCAGCAGCGTATCCCCACAGACAGGGGACATTCAGTACTTC.

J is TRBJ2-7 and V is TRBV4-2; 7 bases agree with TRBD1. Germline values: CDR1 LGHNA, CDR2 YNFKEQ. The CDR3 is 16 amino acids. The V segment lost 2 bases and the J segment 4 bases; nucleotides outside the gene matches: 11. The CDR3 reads CASSQKGTADGYEQYF. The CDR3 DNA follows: TGTGCCAGCAGCCAAAAAGGGACAGCGGATGGGTACGAGCAGTACTTC.

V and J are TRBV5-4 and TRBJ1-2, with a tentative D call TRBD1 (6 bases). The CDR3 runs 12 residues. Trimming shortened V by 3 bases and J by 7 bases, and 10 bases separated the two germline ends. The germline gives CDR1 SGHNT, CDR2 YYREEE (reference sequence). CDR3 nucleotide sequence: TGTGCCAGCAGCTCCTTGACAGGTGGCTACACCTTC. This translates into CASSSLTGGYTF.